Each of the 3 T cell receptor beta chains below was sequenced from the same sample in a study of cytomegalovirus exposure and HLA in healthy donors. Use of 60 Vbeta and 13 Jbeta primers characterized the PCR. TCRdb's copy holds only in-frame clones and misses some; the assay was immunoSEQ multiplex PCR. This table has tens of thousands of clones, under 85% appearing once. The sequencing input was PBMCs. These receptors were obtained from a male donor in good health and CMV-seropositive.

In its sample, this clone ranks as medium-sized. V gene TRBV5-4 combines with J gene TRBJ1-4, with 7 bases aligning to TRBD1. CDR3 length equals 13 residues. Looked up from germline, CDR1 is SGHNT and CDR2 is YYREEE (reference sequence). The V segment lost 4 bases and the J segment 11 bases; nucleotides outside the gene matches: 8. Here the CDR3 DNA reads TGTGCCAGCAGCGACCTAACAGGGGAGAAACTGTTTTTT. It yields the protein CASSDLTGEKLFF.

This clone was counted between two and nine times. The chain links TRBV2 to TRBJ2-7, with D perhaps TRBD1 (6 bases). Trimming pared 6 bases from V and 3 bases from J, leaving 12 bases between. This CDR3 is built from 13 residues. Germline V CDR1 and CDR2: SNHLY, FYNNEI. CDR3 sequence reads: CASRDTGFYEQYF. In DNA form, the CDR3 reads TGTGCCAGCAGGGATACAGGGTTCTACGAGCAGTACTTC.

V is TRBV19 and J is TRBJ1-1; D is undetermined. V lost 3 bases and J 10 bases, leaving 12 bases between the germline ends. The CDR3 length is 12 residues. Per the germline V gene, CDR1 is LNHDA and CDR2 is SQIVND (reference sequence). In DNA, the CDR3 is TGTGCCAGTAGTATTCGGGGTTCTGGAGCTTTCTTT. Protein sequence: CASSIRGSGAFF.